The 15 T cell receptor beta chains below were found in one sample sequenced in a study of CD8 T cells in Susac syndrome. 0.5 to 1 ug RNA was reverse transcribed with random hexamers. TCRdb redid the calling of the immunoSEQ multiplex PCR reads with MiXCR, one entry per CDR3 protein. This sample yields 120,000 or so distinct CDR3 sequences, of which about 93% are seen a single time; 0.095% to 0.1% belongs to the top ten. Sequencing was done on a sample of CD4+ T cells from PBMCs. Source of these receptors: a human donor in good health.

The V and J genes are TRBV5-6 and TRBJ1-1; D possibly corresponds to TRBD1 (5 bases). CDR3 size: 13 residues. The V end was cut by 4 bases, the J end by 6 bases, with 13 bases between. Germline V CDR1 and CDR2: SGHDT, YYEEEE. The CDR3 coding sequence is TGTGCCAGCAGCGCCGACGTAGGGGCTGAAGCTTTCTTT. It is translated as CASSADVGAEAFF. The entire variable domain, with the rest obtained from reference TRBV5-6 and TRBJ1-1, is as follows: DAGVTQSPTHLIKTRGQQVTLRCSPKSGHDTVSWYQQALGQGPQFIFQYYEEEERQRGNFPDRFSGHQFPNYSSELNVNALLLGDSALYLCASSADVGAEAFFGQGTRLTVV.

The chain joins TRBV27 to TRBJ2-7, with D unclear. The ends were cut back, 2 bases at V and 2 bases at J, with 7 bases in the middle. There are 13 residues in the CDR3. CDR1 is MNHEY, CDR2 SMNVEV, per germline (reference sequence). CDR3 sequence (DNA): TGTGCCAGCAGTTTACTTGGACCCTACGAGCAGTACTTC. Translating gives CASSLLGPYEQYF.

V and J are TRBV24-1 and TRBJ2-1; maybe TRBD1 (7 bases). Germline CDR1 KGHDR, CDR2 SFDVKD. CDR3 size: 14 residues. The V end lost 5 bases, the J end lost 6 bases, and 13 bases lay between the germline ends. CDR3 loop: CATSVRGDTNEQFF. The CDR3 nucleotides are TGTGCCACCAGTGTCAGGGGGGACACCAATGAGCAGTTCTTC.

The chain is built from TRBV3-1 and TRBJ2-7, with D unresolved. This CDR3 contains 11 residues. Germline CDR1 and CDR2: LGHDT and YNNKEL (reference sequence). Trimming shortened V by 4 bases and J by 3 bases, and 4 bases separated the two germline ends. The CDR3 is CASSRIYEQYF. The CDR3 DNA reads TGTGCCAGCAGCCGAATCTACGAGCAGTACTTC.

This chain connects TRBV20-1 to TRBJ2-1; 12 bases align to TRBD2. Germline values: CDR1 DFQATT, CDR2 SNEGSKA (reference sequence). V gave up 8 bases and J gave up 12 bases; unmatched junction bases: 11. This CDR3 region has 13 residues. This chain's CDR3 is CSPLGLAGIRQFF. CDR3 coding DNA: TGCAGTCCGCTTGGACTAGCGGGAATTCGGCAGTTCTTC.

This chain connects TRBV3-1 to TRBJ2-7; weak D call: TRBD1 (6 bases). The V end was cut by 1 base, the J end by 10 bases, with 14 bases between. Per germline, CDR1 LGHDT and CDR2 YNNKEL (reference sequence). The CDR3 extends over 13 amino acids. The CDR3 region is CASSQVRTERQYF. As DNA, the CDR3 is TGTGCCAGCAGCCAAGTTCGGACAGAAAGACAGTACTTC.

This clonotype was detected only once. V and J are TRBV6-5 and TRBJ2-5, with 9 bases matching TRBD1. Germline V lookup: CDR1 MNHEY, CDR2 SVGAGI. V shed 2 bases and J 5 bases; nucleotides not matched to a gene: 3. This CDR3 region has 14 residues. The CDR3 region has the DNA TGTGCCAGCAGTTACCCCGGACAGGGGGAGACCCAGTACTTC. Its translation: CASSYPGQGETQYF.

This rearrangement joins TRBV7-3 to TRBJ2-5; possible D gene TRBD2, 8 bases. Germline V gene sequence: CDR1 SGHTA, CDR2 FQGTGA. The CDR3 has 14 amino acids. Trimming left V 5 bases short and J 5 bases short, with 15 bases between. The CDR3 is CASSPGGGLETQYF. DNA for the CDR3: TGTGCCAGCAGCCCGGGAGGGGGCCTGGAGACCCAGTACTTC.

The chain joins TRBV15 to TRBJ2-2; maybe TRBD2 (7 bases). Germline loops: CDR1 LNHNV, CDR2 YYDKDF (reference sequence). V was pared by 9 bases and J by 7 bases, with 18 bases between. This CDR3 has 14 residues. This CDR3 is CATRLGGAGGELFF. The CDR3 DNA follows: TGTGCCACGCGGTTGGGGGGGGCCGGCGGGGAGCTGTTTTTT.

The genes are TRBV5-6 and TRBJ2-3; the match to TRBD2 covers 12 bases. The V gene end was trimmed by 5 bases and the J gene end by 2 bases; junction bases not matched to a gene: 6. This CDR3 is 16 amino acids long. Germline CDR1 is SGHDT and CDR2 is YYEEEE. The DNA of the CDR3 is TGTGCCAGCAGTCGAGGACTAGCGGGAATCACAGATACGCAGTATTTT. This sequence encodes CASSRGLAGITDTQYF.

The J gene is TRBJ1-2, the V gene TRBV12-3 or TRBV12-4; TRBD1 is a possible D gene (5 bases). CDR3 length: 13 amino acids. The V end lost 6 bases, the J end lost 8 bases, and 16 bases lay between the germline ends. CDR3 sequence reads: CASRKGDLRGYTF. The DNA of the CDR3 is TGTGCCAGCAGGAAAGGGGACCTACGGGGCTACACCTTC.

The chain links TRBV27 to TRBJ2-7, with 9 bases identical to TRBD1. Germline V gene data show CDR1 as MNHEY and CDR2 as SMNVEV (reference sequence). V shed 5 bases and J 5 bases; nucleotides not matched to a gene: 7. This CDR3 contains 14 residues. The CDR3 DNA reads as TGTGCCAGCAGTCGGACAGGGGAGCCCCACGAGCAGTACTTC. It specifies CASSRTGEPHEQYF.

The chain carries TRBV4-3 and TRBJ1-6; possible D gene TRBD1, 5 bases. V lost 0 bases to trimming and J lost 8 bases, with 20 bases between them. Germline loops: CDR1 LGHNA, CDR2 YSLEER. CDR3 length equals 18 residues. The CDR3 nucleotides are TGCGCCAGCAGCCAAGAATTCATTTTAACCCGGGGGGATTCACCCCTCCACTTT. It codes for CASSQEFILTRGDSPLHF.

The V gene is TRBV12-3 or TRBV12-4, the J gene TRBJ2-5; 7 positions match TRBD1. This CDR3 comprises 12 residues. V trimming: 9 bases; J trimming: 2 bases; junction bases outside the gene matches: 3. The CDR3 region has the DNA TGTGCCAGTACAGGGGCTCAAGAGACCCAGTACTTC. Protein product: CASTGAQETQYF.

The chain couples TRBV7-3 to TRBJ1-1, with D hard to call. The V gene lost 1 base and the J gene lost 2 bases, with 14 bases spanning the gap. CDR1 and CDR2 (germline): SGHTA, FQGTGA. This CDR3 is 16 amino acids long. The CDR3, as DNA: TGTGCCAGCAGCTTAAATTCGGCAGAGTCAAACACTGAAGCTTTCTTT. Translation: CASSLNSAESNTEAFF.